The clone carrying this T cell receptor (beta chain) was found many times. The entry originates in a study of T-cell reconstitution after alpha-beta-depleted transplantation in children. Unique molecular identifiers were incorporated during preparation of the TCRbeta library. MiXCR, applied by TCRdb to the PCR reads, yields one record per CDR3 protein. The sample has over 450,000 distinct CDR3 sequences, about 10% seen once. Sequences were derived from PBMCs, sampled before TCRalphabeta/CD19-depleted stem cell transplant. This clonotype originated in a child between 2 and 9 years old with inherited bone marrow failure, due to receive a stem cell transplant.

The CDR3 DNA follows: TGTGCCAGCAGCTCCTCCGGTGGCTACACCTTC. This codes for CASSSSGGYTF. The chain joins TRBV7-9 to TRBJ1-2; D uncertain. CDR3 size: 11 residues. Trimming removed 4 bases from V and 7 bases from J, with 7 bases in between. Germline V gene lookup returns CDR1 SEHNR and CDR2 FQNEAQ (reference sequence).